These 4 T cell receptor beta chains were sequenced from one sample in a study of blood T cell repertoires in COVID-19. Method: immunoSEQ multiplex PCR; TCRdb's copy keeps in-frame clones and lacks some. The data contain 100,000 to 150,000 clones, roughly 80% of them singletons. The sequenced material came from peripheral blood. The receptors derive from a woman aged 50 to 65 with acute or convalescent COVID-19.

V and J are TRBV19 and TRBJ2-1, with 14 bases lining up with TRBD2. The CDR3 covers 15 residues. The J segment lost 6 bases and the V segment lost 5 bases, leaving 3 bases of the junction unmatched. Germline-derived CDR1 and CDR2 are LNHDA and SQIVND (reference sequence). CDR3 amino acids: CASSFGTSGGNEQFF. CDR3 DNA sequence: TGTGCCAGTAGTTTCGGGACTAGCGGGGGCAATGAGCAGTTCTTC.

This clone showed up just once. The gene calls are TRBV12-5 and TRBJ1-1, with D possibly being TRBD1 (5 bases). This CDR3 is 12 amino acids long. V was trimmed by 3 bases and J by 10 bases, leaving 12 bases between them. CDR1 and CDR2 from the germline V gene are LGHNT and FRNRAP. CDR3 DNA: TGTGCTAGTGGTTTATGGACAAGCACAGCTTTCTTT. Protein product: CASGLWTSTAFF.

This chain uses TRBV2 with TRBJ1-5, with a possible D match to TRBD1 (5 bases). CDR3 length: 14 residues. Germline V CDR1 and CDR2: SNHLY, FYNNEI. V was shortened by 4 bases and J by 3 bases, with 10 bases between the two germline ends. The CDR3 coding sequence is TGTGCCAGCAGTGGACAGACGACCAATCAGCCCCAGCATTTT. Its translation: CASSGQTTNQPQHF.

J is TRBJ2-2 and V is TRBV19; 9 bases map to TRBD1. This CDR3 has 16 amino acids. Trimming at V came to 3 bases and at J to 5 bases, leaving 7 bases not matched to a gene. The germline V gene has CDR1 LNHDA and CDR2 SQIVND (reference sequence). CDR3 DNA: TGTGCCAGTAGTATCGGACAGGGGCGAAAAACCGGGGAGCTGTTTTTT. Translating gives CASSIGQGRKTGELFF.